The present entry profiles one TCR beta chain with its context. Original data processing: Reference gene primers were amplified, and this amplification served to estimate nucleated cell counts. Assay used: immunoSEQ multiplex PCR; TCRdb lists only in-frame clones, some missing. Clone size and V and J calls were adopted from that table, with D and trimming inferred from the DNA. The sample holds 60,000 to 70,000 clones, less than 90% seen once. The sample comes from a study of blood T cell repertoires in COVID-19. Across the study: Acute and convalescent COVID-19 specimens originated in the United States, Italy and Spain. From T cells, B-cell-depleted T cells, or PBMCs came the material, which was cDNA or gDNA.

The V gene lost 0 bases and the J gene lost 3 bases, with 6 bases spanning the gap. Per the germline V gene, CDR1 is GTSNPN and CDR2 is SVGIG (reference sequence). This CDR3 has 13 residues. The source of this sequence is a man older than 75 with acute or convalescent COVID-19. The chain links TRBV30 to TRBJ1-5; D is unclear. Sequences were obtained from peripheral blood. The chain's CDR3 is CAWSVGYNQPQHF. DNA of the CDR3: TGTGCCTGGAGTGTCGGGTACAATCAGCCCCAGCATTTT.